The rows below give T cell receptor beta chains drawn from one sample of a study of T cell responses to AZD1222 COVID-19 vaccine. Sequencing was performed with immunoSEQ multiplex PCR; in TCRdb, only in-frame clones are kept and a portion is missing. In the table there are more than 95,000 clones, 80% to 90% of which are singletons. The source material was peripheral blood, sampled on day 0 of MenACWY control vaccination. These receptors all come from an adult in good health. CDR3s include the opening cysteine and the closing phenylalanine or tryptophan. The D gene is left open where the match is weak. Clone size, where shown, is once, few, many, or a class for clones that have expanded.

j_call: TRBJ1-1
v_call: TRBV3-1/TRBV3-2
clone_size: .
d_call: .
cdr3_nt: TGTGCCAGCAGCCAATGGGGAACTGAAGCTTTCTTT
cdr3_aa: CASSQWGTEAFF

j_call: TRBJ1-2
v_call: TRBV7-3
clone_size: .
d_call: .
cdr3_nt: TGTGCCAGCAGCTACCAGCGGGAGGGTGGCTACACCTTC
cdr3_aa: CASSYQREGGYTF

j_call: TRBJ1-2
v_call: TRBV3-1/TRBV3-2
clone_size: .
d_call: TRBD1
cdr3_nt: TGTGCCAGCAGCCACGGACAGGGGGCGCTTGGCTACACCTTC
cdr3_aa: CASSHGQGALGYTF

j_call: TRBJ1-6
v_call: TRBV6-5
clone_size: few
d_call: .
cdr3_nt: TGTGCCAGCTGGCGGGGCCATAATTCACCCCTCCACTTT
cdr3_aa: CASWRGHNSPLHF

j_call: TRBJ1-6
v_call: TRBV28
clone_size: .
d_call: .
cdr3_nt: TGTGCCAGCAGCCACGGGGGCTCGCCCCTCCACTTT
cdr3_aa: CASSHGGSPLHF

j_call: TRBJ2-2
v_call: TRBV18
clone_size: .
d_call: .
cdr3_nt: TGTGCCAGCTCACCCGACAACGGGGAGCTGTTTTTT
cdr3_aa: CASSPDNGELFF

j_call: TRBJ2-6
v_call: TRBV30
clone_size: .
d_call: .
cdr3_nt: TGTGCCTGGAGTGTACCACGGGACGGCTACTCTGGGGCCAACGTCCTGACTTTC
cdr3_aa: CAWSVPRDGYSGANVLTF

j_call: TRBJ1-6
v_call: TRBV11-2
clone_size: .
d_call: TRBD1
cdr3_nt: TGTGCCAGCAGCTCACCGACAGGGATCCTTTATAATTCACCCCTCCACTTT
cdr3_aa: CASSSPTGILYNSPLHF

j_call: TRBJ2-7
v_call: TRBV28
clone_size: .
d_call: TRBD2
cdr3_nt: TGTGCCAGCAGCCTCCTAGCGGGGGGGGCCTACGAGCAGTACTTC
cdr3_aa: CASSLLAGGAYEQYF

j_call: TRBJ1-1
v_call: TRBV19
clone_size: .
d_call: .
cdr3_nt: TGTGCCAGTAGGGAAAGGACAGTGAACACTGAAGCTTTCTTT
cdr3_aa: CASRERTVNTEAFF

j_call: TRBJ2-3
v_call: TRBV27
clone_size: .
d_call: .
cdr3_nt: TGTGCCAGCAGTCTCACAGATACGCAGTATTTT
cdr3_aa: CASSLTDTQYF

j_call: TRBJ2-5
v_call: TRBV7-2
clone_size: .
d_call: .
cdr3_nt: TGTGCCAGCAGAAGAGACCGAAGCCTTCAAGAGACCCAGTACTTC
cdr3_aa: CASRRDRSLQETQYF

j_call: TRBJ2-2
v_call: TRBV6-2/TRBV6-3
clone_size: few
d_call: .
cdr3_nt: TGTGCCAGCAGTCCGAGTAGGGAGCTGTTTTTT
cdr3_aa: CASSPSRELFF

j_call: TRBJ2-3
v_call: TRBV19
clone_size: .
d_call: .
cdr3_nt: TGTGCCAGTAGTATAGGGAGCAAGGATACGCAGTATTTT
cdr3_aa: CASSIGSKDTQYF

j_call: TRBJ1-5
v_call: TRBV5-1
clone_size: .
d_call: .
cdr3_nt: TGCGCCAGCAGCTTGGACGGGCGGAATCAGCCCCAGCATTTT
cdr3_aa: CASSLDGRNQPQHF

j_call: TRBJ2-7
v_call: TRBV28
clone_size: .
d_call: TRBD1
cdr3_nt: TGTGCCAGCAGCCTGACAGGGGTGCCCTGGGAGCAGTACTTC
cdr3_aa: CASSLTGVPWEQYF

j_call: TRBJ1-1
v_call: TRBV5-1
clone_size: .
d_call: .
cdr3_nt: TGCGCCAGCAGAGGCGAGGGGAACACTGAAGCTTTCTTT
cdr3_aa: CASRGEGNTEAFF

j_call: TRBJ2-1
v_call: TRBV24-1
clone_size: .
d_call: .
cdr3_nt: TGTGCCACCAGTGAAACAACGGGACAAAGGGGCAATGAGCAGTTCTTC
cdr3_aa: CATSETTGQRGNEQFF

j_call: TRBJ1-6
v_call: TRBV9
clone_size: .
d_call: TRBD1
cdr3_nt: TGTGCCAGCAGCGTAACAGGGGGCCCCCTCCACTTT
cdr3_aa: CASSVTGGPLHF

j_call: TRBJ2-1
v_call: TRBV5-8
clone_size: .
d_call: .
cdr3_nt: TGTGCCAGCAGCGGTGAAGGCGTCCGGAGCTCCTACAATGAGCAGTTCTTC
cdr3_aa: CASSGEGVRSSYNEQFF

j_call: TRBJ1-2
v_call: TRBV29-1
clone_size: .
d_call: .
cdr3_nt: TGCAGCGTTGGGGAGGGTGGGTCCTATGGCTACACCTTC
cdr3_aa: CSVGEGGSYGYTF

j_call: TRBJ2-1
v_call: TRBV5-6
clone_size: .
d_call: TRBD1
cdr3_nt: TGTGCCAGCAGCTTGGACAGGGGATTGGTCTACAATGAGCAGTTCTTC
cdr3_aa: CASSLDRGLVYNEQFF

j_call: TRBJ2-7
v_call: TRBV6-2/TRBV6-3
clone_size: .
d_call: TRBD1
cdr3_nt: TGTGCCAGCAGCTTCGGACAGGCTCCGGGCGAGCAGTACTTC
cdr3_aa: CASSFGQAPGEQYF

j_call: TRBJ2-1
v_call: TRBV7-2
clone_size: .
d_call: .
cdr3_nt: TGTGCCAGCAGCTTAGGGTTCAGCTCCTACAATGAGCAGTTCTTC
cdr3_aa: CASSLGFSSYNEQFF

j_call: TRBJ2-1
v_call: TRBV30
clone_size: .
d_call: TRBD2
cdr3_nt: TGTGCCTGGAGACTAGCGGGGGGCGGTGAGCAGTTCTTC
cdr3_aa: CAWRLAGGGEQFF

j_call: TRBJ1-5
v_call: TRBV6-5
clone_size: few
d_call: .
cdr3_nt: TGTGCCAGCAGGAGGCTCAGGGGTCAGCCCCAGCATTTT
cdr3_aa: CASRRLRGQPQHF

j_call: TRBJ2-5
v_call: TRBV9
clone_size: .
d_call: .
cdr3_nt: TGTGCCAGCAGCGATAGGACGGGGGCGGGGTTGGAGACCCAGTACTTC
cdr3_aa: CASSDRTGAGLETQYF

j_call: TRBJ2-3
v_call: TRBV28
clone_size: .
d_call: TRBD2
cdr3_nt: TGTGCCAGCAGTTTAGGATCAGCGGGGGGTTCGATCACAGATACGCAGTATTTT
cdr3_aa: CASSLGSAGGSITDTQYF

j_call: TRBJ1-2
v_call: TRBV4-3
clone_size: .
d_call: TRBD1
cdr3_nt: TGCGCCAGCAGCCCGGGACAGGGCAACTATGGCTACACCTTC
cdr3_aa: CASSPGQGNYGYTF

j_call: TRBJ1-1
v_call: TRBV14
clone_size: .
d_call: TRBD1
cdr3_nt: TGTGCCAGCAGCCGACAGGGGCTGGCTGAAGCTTTCTTT
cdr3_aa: CASSRQGLAEAFF

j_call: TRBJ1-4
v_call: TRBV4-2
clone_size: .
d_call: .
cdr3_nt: TGTGCCAGCAGCCACGACCCCCCGAGGAGTGAAAAACTGTTTTTT
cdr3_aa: CASSHDPPRSEKLFF

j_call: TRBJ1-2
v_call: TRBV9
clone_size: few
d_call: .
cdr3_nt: TGTGCCAGCAGCCCTCGGACGGAGTCTAACTATGGCTACACCTTC
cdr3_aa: CASSPRTESNYGYTF

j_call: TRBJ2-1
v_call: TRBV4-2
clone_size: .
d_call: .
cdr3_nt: TGTGCCAGCAGCCAAGATGGGACACAGAACAATGAGCAGTTCTTC
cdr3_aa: CASSQDGTQNNEQFF

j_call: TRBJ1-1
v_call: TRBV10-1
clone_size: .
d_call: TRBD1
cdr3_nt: TGCGCCAGCAGGGGACAGGGGAACACTGAAGCTTTCTTT
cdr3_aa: CASRGQGNTEAFF

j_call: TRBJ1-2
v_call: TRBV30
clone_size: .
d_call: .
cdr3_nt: TGTGCCTGGAGTGTACTTAGGCTACCCGGCCGGCATTCTAACTATGGCTACACCTTC
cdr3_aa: CAWSVLRLPGRHSNYGYTF

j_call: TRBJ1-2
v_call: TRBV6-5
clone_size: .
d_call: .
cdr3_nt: TGTGCCAGCAGTTACTCGATGGGGAGGGGGAGAGGCTACACCTTC
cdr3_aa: CASSYSMGRGRGYTF

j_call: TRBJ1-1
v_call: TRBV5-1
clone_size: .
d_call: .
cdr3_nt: TGCGCCAGCAGCTTGGAAGGCGGGACTCAGGTCTTT
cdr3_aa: CASSLEGGTQVF

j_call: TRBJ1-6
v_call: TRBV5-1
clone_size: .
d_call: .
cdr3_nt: TGCGCCAGCAGGGACCTCCTGGGTGGGGGTAATTCACCCCTCCACTTT
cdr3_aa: CASRDLLGGGNSPLHF

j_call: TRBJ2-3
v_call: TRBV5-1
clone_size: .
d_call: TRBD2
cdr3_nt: TGCGCCAGCAGCGGAAGCGGGGGGCGCACAGATACGCAGTATTTT
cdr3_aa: CASSGSGGRTDTQYF

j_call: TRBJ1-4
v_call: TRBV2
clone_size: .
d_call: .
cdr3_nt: TGTGCCAGCAATCAACAAGGAATGAAAAAACTGTTTTTT
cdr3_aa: CASNQQGMKKLFF

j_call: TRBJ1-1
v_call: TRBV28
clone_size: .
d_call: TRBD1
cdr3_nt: TGTGCCAGCAGTTTTTCGTGGAGACAGGGAGAAATGAACACTGAAGCTTTCTTT
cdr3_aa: CASSFSWRQGEMNTEAFF

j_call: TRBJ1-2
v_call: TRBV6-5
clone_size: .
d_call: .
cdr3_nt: TGTGCCAGCAGTAGCAGAGGTTCCTATGGCTACACCTTC
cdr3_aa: CASSSRGSYGYTF

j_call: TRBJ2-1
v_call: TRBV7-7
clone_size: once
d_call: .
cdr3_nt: TGTGCTAGCAGCTTAGCGCCGACAGGACTACTTACCTACAATGAGCAGTTCTTC
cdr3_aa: CASSLAPTGLLTYNEQFF

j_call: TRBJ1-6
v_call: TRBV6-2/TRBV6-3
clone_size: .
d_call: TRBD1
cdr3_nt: TGTGCCAGCAGTGCTTGGACAGGGGCTTATAATTCACCCCTCCACTTT
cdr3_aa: CASSAWTGAYNSPLHF

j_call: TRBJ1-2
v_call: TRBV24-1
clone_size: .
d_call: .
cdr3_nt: TGTGCCACCAGTGATGCGGACAAAAGGATCTATGGCTACACCTTC
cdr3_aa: CATSDADKRIYGYTF

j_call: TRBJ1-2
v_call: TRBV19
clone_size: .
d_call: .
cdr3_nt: TGTGCCAGTAGTACCCACTCGGCAGGGTATAGAGATGGCTACACCTTC
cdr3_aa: CASSTHSAGYRDGYTF

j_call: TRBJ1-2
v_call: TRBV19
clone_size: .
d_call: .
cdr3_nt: TGTGCCAGTAACGGTCTGGGGGCGACCTATGGCTACACCTTC
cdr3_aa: CASNGLGATYGYTF

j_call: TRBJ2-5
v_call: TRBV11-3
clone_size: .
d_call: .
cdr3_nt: TGTGCCAGCAGCCCGGGGTTGGGGTTTTCAGAGACCCAGTACTTC
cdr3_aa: CASSPGLGFSETQYF